One and the same sample provided the 30 T cell receptor beta chains below, sequenced in a study of shared clonotypes between healthy human individuals (dated by TCRdb to 2020 to 2022). Library method: the immunoSEQ multiplex PCR assay. This immuneACCESS table, as held by TCRdb, lists in-frame sequences with V and J called but not all clones. Of the missing ones, under half trace to an unresolved V gene in checked studies; the others have no known cause. This sample has some 2.1 million clones in its table, and 95% of those were observed once. Roughly 0.13% of the sample comes from the top ten. Sequencing was done on a sample of naive CD4+ T cells sorted from blood. Reading the label with the study, this specimen's cell subset or site is: CD45RA+ positively selected. The receptors shown here come from a man aged 18 to 29 in good health.

This clone was seen just once. Other DNA variants within this sample encode the same CDR3. This rearrangement joins TRBV5-6 to TRBJ2-2; unclear D gene. V was shortened by 0 bases and J by 5 bases, with 5 bases between the two germline ends. This CDR3 is 13 amino acids long. CDR1 SGHDT and CDR2 YYEEEE come from the germline V gene. The CDR3 here is CASSLVATGELFF. The CDR3 coding sequence is TGTGCCAGCAGCTTGGTGGCGACCGGGGAGCTGTTTTTT.

V gene TRBV7-6 combines with J gene TRBJ1-1; 8 bases align to TRBD1. Trimming at V came to 7 bases and at J to 0 bases, leaving 7 bases not matched to a gene. Germline CDR1 reads SGHVS; CDR2 reads FNYEAQ. This CDR3 has 15 residues. The CDR3: CASTPTGALNTEAFF. CDR3 DNA sequence: TGTGCCAGCACTCCGACAGGGGCCTTGAACACTGAAGCTTTCTTT.

The CDR3 nucleotides read TGCGCCAGCAGGTGGGACAGGGAGAACACCGGGGAGCTGTTTTTT. Its protein product is CASRWDRENTGELFF. This chain links TRBV5-1 with TRBJ2-2, with TRBD1 matching 9 bases. CDR1 and CDR2 from the germline V gene are SGHRS and YFSETQ. Germline trimming cut 5 bases from V and 1 base from J; bases unmatched to any gene: 3. This CDR3 has 15 amino acids.

The CDR3 DNA follows: TGTGCCAGCAGCTTCCCGGGCAGCCGGGCGAGAACTGAAGCTTTCTTT. Translated, it gives CASSFPGSRARTEAFF. The chain combines TRBV7-2 with TRBJ1-1; D not resolved. Trimming removed 3 bases from V and 5 bases from J, with 19 bases in between. The CDR3 is made up of 16 amino acids. Germline V gives CDR1 SGHTA, CDR2 FQGNSA.

V and J are TRBV5-1 and TRBJ1-4; TRBD1 might be the D (5 bases). Trimming pared 4 bases from V and 8 bases from J, leaving 21 bases between. The CDR3 sequence is 16 residues long. Germline lookup yields CDR1 SGHRS and CDR2 YFSETQ. This CDR3 reads CASSLDGGGFGEKLFF. CDR3 in DNA: TGCGCCAGCAGCCTGGATGGGGGTGGATTCGGGGAAAAACTGTTTTTT.

Remarks on this clone: At the DNA level, this CDR3 is encoded by other sequences in the same sample as well. The chain links TRBV29-1 to TRBJ1-1, with TRBD1 identical over 7 bases. Trimming removed 6 bases from V and 2 bases from J; junction bases left unmatched: 3. The CDR3 runs to 12 residues. Germline CDR1 SQVTM, CDR2 ANQGSEA. CDR3 sequence (DNA): TGCAGCGTCCACAGGGGAAACACTGAAGCTTTCTTT. Its protein product is CSVHRGNTEAFF.

This chain connects TRBV12-5 to TRBJ2-5, with D possibly being TRBD1 (6 bases). CDR1 and CDR2 (germline): LGHNT, FRNRAP. Trimming removed 5 bases from V and 1 base from J, with 8 bases in between. The CDR3 loop spans 13 amino acids. The CDR3 nucleotides read TGTGCTAGTGGTCGGGACACCCAAGAGACCCAGTACTTC. Translated, it gives CASGRDTQETQYF.

The chain couples TRBV30 to TRBJ2-1; 8 bases line up with TRBD2. Per the germline V gene, CDR1 is GTSNPN and CDR2 is SVGIG (reference sequence). The CDR3 is 16 residues long. J gave up 0 bases and V 2 bases, and 6 bases lay outside the gene matches. CDR3 in amino acids: CAWSREGGGSYNEQFF. The CDR3 nucleotides are TGTGCCTGGAGTCGGGAGGGCGGCGGCTCCTACAATGAGCAGTTCTTC.

This clone was picked up a small number of times. The CDR3 DNA is TGTGCCATCAGGCCTTTGGGACAGCCTTATGGCTACACCTTC. This translates into CAIRPLGQPYGYTF. This chain connects TRBV10-3 to TRBJ1-2; the match to TRBD1 covers 7 bases. The CDR3 loop spans 14 amino acids. Germline values: CDR1 ENHRY, CDR2 SYGVKD. The trim removed 6 bases at V and 5 bases at J, leaving 9 bases unmatched.

With respect to this clone: Distinct nucleotide sequences in the sample also encode this CDR3. The chain employs TRBV28 and TRBJ2-7, with a tentative D call TRBD2 (6 bases). The V gene lost 3 bases and the J gene lost 1 base, with 10 bases spanning the gap. There are 14 residues in the CDR3. Germline values: CDR1 MDHEN, CDR2 SYDVKM. CDR3 protein: CASSLVGGSYEQYF. CDR3 DNA sequence: TGTGCCAGCAGTTTGGTGGGGGGATCCTACGAGCAGTACTTC.

Concerning this clone: The sample holds other DNA sequences that translate to the same CDR3. The chain has TRBV18 and TRBJ2-3, with TRBD1 identical over 7 bases. Germline V gene sequence: CDR1 KGHSH, CDR2 LQKENI. The CDR3 sequence is 14 residues long. With 4 bases clipped from V and 0 bases from J, the junction kept 1 base outside the gene matches. The DNA of the CDR3 is TGTGCCAGCTCACTGGGACAGAGCACAGATACGCAGTATTTT. It specifies CASSLGQSTDTQYF.

The chain employs TRBV4-1 and TRBJ2-1; TRBD2 matches at 12 bases. Trimming took 5 bases from V and 5 from J; bases not matched to a gene: 7. This CDR3 is built from 16 residues. Germline V gives CDR1 MGHRA, CDR2 YSYEKL. This chain's CDR3 is CASSNLLAGGNNEQFF. The DNA for the CDR3 is TGCGCCAGCAGCAACCTACTAGCGGGAGGAAACAATGAGCAGTTCTTC.

Turning to this clone: This sample also contains other DNA sequences that code for the same CDR3. The chain links TRBV27 to TRBJ2-3; D gene unclear. The germline V and J ends were trimmed by 0 bases and 4 bases, with 8 bases remaining between them. Per the germline V gene, CDR1 is MNHEY and CDR2 is SMNVEV (reference sequence). The CDR3 totals 14 residues. The CDR3 sequence is CASSLSWGPDTQYF. Here the CDR3 DNA reads TGTGCCAGCAGTTTATCGTGGGGTCCAGATACGCAGTATTTT.

This clone was observed a few times. The rearrangement joins TRBV5-1 to TRBJ2-1, with 7 bases aligning to TRBD2. This CDR3 comprises 17 residues. CDR1 and CDR2 (germline): SGHRS, YFSETQ. V shed 1 base and J 1 base; nucleotides not matched to a gene: 8. Here the CDR3 DNA reads TGCGCCAGCAGCTTGTCTCCTAGCGGAAATTCCTACAATGAGCAGTTCTTC. This encodes CASSLSPSGNSYNEQFF.

The chain recombines TRBV5-6 with TRBJ2-5; TRBD1 might be the D (6 bases). Germline CDR1 reads SGHDT; CDR2 reads YYEEEE. The V end was cut by 0 bases, the J end by 7 bases, with 7 bases between. The CDR3 spans 12 residues. The CDR3 region has the DNA TGTGCCAGCAGCTTGGACAGGGTGACCCAGTACTTC. Residues: CASSLDRVTQYF. Complete variable domain (other parts from reference TRBV5-6 and TRBJ2-5): DAGVTQSPTHLIKTRGQQVTLRCSPKSGHDTVSWYQQALGQGPQFIFQYYEEEERQRGNFPDRFSGHQFPNYSSELNVNALLLGDSALYLCASSLDRVTQYFGPGTRLLVL.

V usage is TRBV27 and J usage is TRBJ1-1; no clear D gene. Germline CDR1 is MNHEY and CDR2 is SMNVEV (reference sequence). This CDR3 has 13 amino acids. The V end lost 7 bases, the J end lost 0 bases, and 9 bases lay between the germline ends. The CDR3 sequence: CASMTELNTEAFF. The CDR3 DNA follows: TGTGCCAGCATGACGGAGCTGAACACTGAAGCTTTCTTT.

This clone was found once. The rearrangement joins TRBV9 to TRBJ1-2, with a weak D call TRBD1 (5 bases). The CDR3 contains 15 residues. V was pared by 0 bases and J by 4 bases, with 13 bases between. In germline, CDR1 is SGDLS, CDR2 YYNGEE. This CDR3 reads CASSVEGQTIYGYTF. In nucleotides, the CDR3 is TGTGCCAGCAGCGTAGAAGGACAAACCATCTATGGCTACACCTTC.

This chain uses TRBV6-5 with TRBJ1-4; no firm D call. The CDR3 extends over 15 amino acids. Germline V gene sequence: CDR1 MNHEY, CDR2 SVGAGI. The V gene lost 0 bases and the J gene lost 10 bases, with 15 bases spanning the gap. The CDR3 loop is CASSYSWAREGKLFF. The CDR3 bases are TGTGCCAGCAGTTACTCCTGGGCCCGGGAGGGAAAACTGTTTTTT.

J is TRBJ2-7 and V is TRBV6-1; TRBD1 matches 7 bases. This CDR3 is 15 amino acids long. Germline values: CDR1 MNHNS, CDR2 SASEGT. The V gene end was trimmed by 6 bases and the J gene end by 3 bases; junction bases not matched to a gene: 11. CDR3 nucleotides: TGTGCCAGCAGCAAAGGGTGGGACAGCATCTACGAGCAGTACTTC. This translates into CASSKGWDSIYEQYF.

The chain employs TRBV13 and TRBJ2-1; D remains ambiguous. V shed 5 bases and J shed 2 bases, with 10 bases lying between them. CDR1 and CDR2 (germline): PRHDT, FYEKMQ (reference sequence). The CDR3 is made up of 14 amino acids. The CDR3 is CASSLRGPYNEQFF. CDR3 DNA sequence: TGTGCCAGCAGCCTCCGAGGCCCCTACAATGAGCAGTTCTTC.

CDR3 loop: CASSIEGDQPQHF. CDR3 nucleotides: TGTGCCAGCAGTATAGAAGGGGATCAGCCCCAGCATTTT. V and J are TRBV28 and TRBJ1-5, with D perhaps TRBD1 (5 bases). This CDR3 comprises 13 residues. Germline assignment: CDR1 MDHEN and CDR2 SYDVKM. Trimming stripped 5 bases from V and 5 bases from J, with 10 bases between.

This clone was observed once. At the DNA level, this CDR3 is encoded by other sequences in the same sample as well. V is TRBV5-4 and J is TRBJ1-6; 7 bases map to TRBD1. The CDR3 is 15 amino acids. The V gene end was trimmed by 0 bases and the J gene end by 3 bases; junction bases not matched to a gene: 0. Germline assignment: CDR1 SGHNT and CDR2 YYREEE (reference sequence). CDR3 amino acids: CASSLGQGYNSPLHF. The CDR3 coding sequence is TGTGCCAGCAGCTTGGGACAGGGCTATAATTCACCCCTCCACTTT. Filled out from reference TRBV5-4 and TRBJ1-6, the complete variable domain reads ETGVTQSPTHLIKTRGQQVTLRCSSQSGHNTVSWYQQALGQGPQFIFQYYREEENGRGNFPPRFSGLQFPNYSSELNVNALELDDSALYLCASSLGQGYNSPLHFGNGTRLTVT.

The chain recombines TRBV5-8 with TRBJ2-7; D may be TRBD2 (6 bases). V lost 1 base and J 6 bases, leaving 20 bases between the germline ends. Germline V gene lookup returns CDR1 SGHTS and CDR2 YDEGEE. The CDR3 has 16 amino acids. The CDR3 DNA reads TGTGCCAGCAGCTTGAGATCCTCCGGAGGGACGGGCGAGCAGTACTTC. This encodes CASSLRSSGGTGEQYF.

Concerning this clone itself: In the same sample, other DNA sequences code for this CDR3. The chain carries TRBV5-1 and TRBJ1-2; D is unclear. Trimming removed 1 base at V and 5 bases at J, with 6 bases between. This CDR3 contains 12 residues. Germline-derived CDR1 and CDR2 are SGHRS and YFSETQ. In DNA form, the CDR3 reads TGCGCCAGCAGCTTGACAGATTATGGCTACACCTTC. It is translated as CASSLTDYGYTF.

The chain carries TRBV9 and TRBJ1-2; perhaps TRBD1 as D (5 bases). The CDR3 runs to 14 residues. Germline CDR1 reads SGDLS; CDR2 reads YYNGEE. The V end was cut by 0 bases, the J end by 2 bases, with 8 bases between. This CDR3 is CASSVAGGNYGYTF. Here the CDR3 DNA reads TGTGCCAGCAGCGTAGCGGGGGGGAACTATGGCTACACCTTC.

This chain connects TRBV7-2 to TRBJ2-7; D call uncertain. This CDR3 spans 13 amino acids. Germline values: CDR1 SGHTA, CDR2 FQGNSA. Deletions cut 5 bases from V and 4 bases from J, with 12 bases between. The CDR3 protein is CASSASSRYEQYF. The DNA of the CDR3 is TGTGCCAGCAGCGCGTCCTCGAGGTACGAGCAGTACTTC.

The chain has TRBV6-6 and TRBJ1-1; D might be TRBD1 (6 bases). Germline V gives CDR1 MNHNY, CDR2 SVGAGI (reference sequence). Trimming shortened V by 2 bases and J by 2 bases, and 12 bases separated the two germline ends. The CDR3 spans 15 residues. The CDR3 bases are TGTGCCAGCAGTTACACCGAACAGGGAAACACTGAAGCTTTCTTT. It encodes CASSYTEQGNTEAFF.

With respect to this clone: The sample contains more than one DNA sequence encoding this CDR3. The J gene is TRBJ2-5, the V gene TRBV5-6; D ambiguous. Deletions cut 0 bases from V and 2 bases from J, with 8 bases between. This CDR3 spans 14 amino acids. CDR1 SGHDT and CDR2 YYEEEE come from the germline V gene. In DNA, the CDR3 is TGTGCCAGCAGCTTGGGGGCAGGTCAAGAGACCCAGTACTTC. Residues: CASSLGAGQETQYF. The entire variable domain, with the rest obtained from reference TRBV5-6 and TRBJ2-5, is as follows: DAGVTQSPTHLIKTRGQQVTLRCSPKSGHDTVSWYQQALGQGPQFIFQYYEEEERQRGNFPDRFSGHQFPNYSSELNVNALLLGDSALYLCASSLGAGQETQYFGPGTRLLVL.

This sequence joins TRBV5-1 and TRBJ1-3, with TRBD1 as a possible D gene (5 bases). The CDR3 is made up of 16 amino acids. Germline-derived CDR1 and CDR2 are SGHRS and YFSETQ. Trimming shortened V by 2 bases and J by 0 bases, and 12 bases separated the two germline ends. CDR3 nucleotide sequence: TGCGCCAGCAGCTTCTCGGGACGGAGCTCTGGAAACACCATATATTTT. Translated, it gives CASSFSGRSSGNTIYF.

The V and J genes are TRBV11-2 and TRBJ1-6; weak D call: TRBD1 (6 bases). CDR1 and CDR2 (germline): SGHAT, FQNNGV. This CDR3 is 15 amino acids long. V gave up 2 bases and J gave up 9 bases, with 14 bases separating them. The CDR3: CASSLTGLSFSPLHF. DNA of the CDR3: TGTGCCAGCAGCTTAACAGGGTTATCCTTTTCACCCCTCCACTTT.